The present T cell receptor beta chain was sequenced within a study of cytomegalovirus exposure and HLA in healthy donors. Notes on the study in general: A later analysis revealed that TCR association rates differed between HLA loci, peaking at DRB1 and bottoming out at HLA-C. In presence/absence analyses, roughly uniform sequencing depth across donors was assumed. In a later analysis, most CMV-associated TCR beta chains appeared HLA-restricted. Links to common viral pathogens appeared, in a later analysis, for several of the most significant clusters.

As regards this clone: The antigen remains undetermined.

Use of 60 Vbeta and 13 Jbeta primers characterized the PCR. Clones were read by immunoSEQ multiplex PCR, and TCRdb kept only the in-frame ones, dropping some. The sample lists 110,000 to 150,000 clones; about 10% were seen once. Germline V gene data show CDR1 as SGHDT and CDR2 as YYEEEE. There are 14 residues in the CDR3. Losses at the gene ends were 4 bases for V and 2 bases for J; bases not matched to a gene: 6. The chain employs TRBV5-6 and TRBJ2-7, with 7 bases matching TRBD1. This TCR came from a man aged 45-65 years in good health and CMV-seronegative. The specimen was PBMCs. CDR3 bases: TGTGCCAGCAGCATACAGGGGTTCCCCTACGAGCAGTACTTC. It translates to CASSIQGFPYEQYF.